The next 15 T cell receptor beta chains were all read from a single sample in a study of molecular identifiers for immune sequencing clone quantification. TCRdb ran MiXCR on the PCR reads and lists one entry per CDR3 protein. The table shows hundreds of thousands of distinct CDR3 sequences, with less than 20% occurring only once. The material sequenced was naive CD8+ T cells from blood, with Jurkat cell RNA spiked in. As to subset: FACS-sorted CD8+CD4-CCR7+CD45RA+ naive T cells. These receptors were taken from a human donor in good health. Some libraries in this study had Jurkat cell RNA spiked in.

This clonotype was counted many times. This chain joins TRBV7-9 and TRBJ2-3; 7 bases map to TRBD1. CDR1 is SEHNR and CDR2 is FQNEAQ in the germline V gene (reference sequence). The CDR3 totals 15 residues. The ends lost 5 bases at V and 5 bases at J; junction bases unmatched: 10. CDR3 region: CASSVGTVNGDTQYF. The CDR3 DNA reads as TGTGCCAGCAGCGTCGGGACAGTAAACGGAGATACGCAGTATTTT. The variable domain in full, with the rest retrieved from reference TRBV7-9 and TRBJ2-3, is DTGVSQNPRHKITKRGQNVTFRCDPISEHNRLYWYRQTLGQGPEFLTYFQNEAQLEKSRLLSDRFSAERPKGSFSTLEIQRTEQGDSAMYLCASSVGTVNGDTQYFGPGTRLTVL.

This clonotype was recorded at least ten times. The chain uses TRBV14 and TRBJ2-3; no reliable D call. The CDR3 sequence is 17 residues long. The V gene lost 0 bases and the J gene lost 0 bases, with 13 bases spanning the gap. The V gene's germline CDR1 is SGHDN and CDR2 FVKESK. The CDR3 DNA is TGTGCCAGCAGCCAAGATGACCTGACGTCCAGCACAGATACGCAGTATTTT. Its translation: CASSQDDLTSSTDTQYF.

This clonotype was found many times. The CDR3 DNA is TGCGCCAGCAGCCCGTACCCGACTGGCGGGGGGGCCAGTGAGCAGTTCTTC. Amino acid sequence: CASSPYPTGGGASEQFF. The chain uses TRBV4-1 and TRBJ2-1; 9 bases fit TRBD2. The CDR3 covers 17 residues. Germline V gene sequence: CDR1 MGHRA, CDR2 YSYEKL. J gave up 9 bases and V 4 bases, and 16 bases lay outside the gene matches.

This clonotype was picked up many times. This chain connects TRBV27 to TRBJ2-3, with TRBD2 matching over 13 bases. Germline CDR1 reads MNHEY; CDR2 reads SMNVEV (reference sequence). There are 16 residues in the CDR3. J lost 1 base, V lost 6 bases, and 4 bases had no gene match. The CDR3: CASSPGLAGGTDTQYF. CDR3 sequence (DNA): TGTGCCAGCAGCCCTGGACTAGCGGGGGGCACAGATACGCAGTATTTT.

Notes on this clonotype: This may stem from a read error, because a much larger clone lies one nucleotide away. The J gene is TRBJ2-3, the V gene TRBV30; maybe TRBD2 (5 bases). The germline V gene encodes CDR1 GTSNPN and CDR2 SVGIG (reference sequence). This CDR3 region has 13 residues. V dropped 5 bases and J dropped 4 bases, with 13 bases sitting between them. This CDR3 is CAWGRVVADTQYF. The CDR3 DNA reads TGTGCCTGGGGGAGAGTAGTCGCAGATACGCAGTATTTT. Full variable domain (rest looked up from reference TRBV30 and TRBJ2-3): SQTIHQWPATLVQPVGSPLSLECTVEGTSNPNLYWYRQAAGRGLQLLFYSVGIGQISSEVPQNLSASRPQDRQFILSSKKLLLSDSGFYLCAWGRVVADTQYFGPGTRLTVL.

This clonotype was counted only a few times. This rearrangement joins TRBV5-6 to TRBJ1-4; unclear D gene. The CDR3 loop spans 14 amino acids. With 1 base removed from V and 12 bases from J, the gap between germline ends came to 16 bases. Germline assignment: CDR1 SGHDT and CDR2 YYEEEE. DNA of the CDR3: TGTGCCAGCAGCTTGTCACTCTTTGGTTCCGAACTGTTTTTT. This translates into CASSLSLFGSELFF.

This clonotype was observed many times. The rearrangement joins TRBV9 to TRBJ2-3; 10 bases are a match to TRBD2. V trimming: 3 bases; J trimming: 0 bases; junction bases outside the gene matches: 7. Per the germline V gene, CDR1 is SGDLS and CDR2 is YYNGEE. This CDR3 comprises 17 residues. This CDR3 is CASSAPGLATSTDTQYF. The CDR3 nucleotides read TGTGCCAGCAGCGCACCGGGACTAGCGACTAGCACAGATACGCAGTATTTT.

This clonotype showed up just a few times. The CDR3 here is CASSGRHIEGKGLAGVSTGELFF. As DNA, the CDR3 is TGTGCCAGCAGCGGACGGCATATCGAAGGCAAAGGACTAGCGGGAGTAAGCACCGGGGAGCTGTTTTTT. The chain recombines TRBV7-9 with TRBJ2-2, with 13 bases aligning to TRBD2. This CDR3 comprises 23 residues. Trimming at V came to 5 bases and at J to 4 bases, leaving 25 bases not matched to a gene. CDR1 is SEHNR, CDR2 FQNEAQ, per germline (reference sequence). Looking up the rest from reference TRBV7-9 and TRBJ2-2 gives the full variable domain: DTGVSQNPRHKITKRGQNVTFRCDPISEHNRLYWYRQTLGQGPEFLTYFQNEAQLEKSRLLSDRFSAERPKGSFSTLEIQRTEQGDSAMYLCASSGRHIEGKGLAGVSTGELFFGEGSRLTVL.

In its sample, this clonotype was seen many times. The J gene is TRBJ1-2, the V gene TRBV25-1; D is unresolved. The CDR3 contains 17 residues. V was clipped by 1 base and J by 4 bases, with 19 bases between them. In germline, CDR1 is MGHDK, CDR2 SYGVNS. This CDR3 is CASSELDGITETYGYTF. The CDR3, as DNA: TGTGCCAGCAGTGAATTAGACGGAATTACCGAAACCTATGGCTACACCTTC.

This clonotype was observed a few times. The chain is built from TRBV30 and TRBJ1-1; D perhaps matches TRBD1 (5 bases). Per the germline V gene, CDR1 is GTSNPN and CDR2 is SVGIG (reference sequence). The CDR3 sequence is 13 residues long. Trimming shortened V by 2 bases and J by 4 bases, and 11 bases separated the two germline ends. The CDR3 here is CAWSPTGFTEAFF. As DNA, the CDR3 is TGTGCCTGGAGTCCTACAGGTTTCACTGAAGCTTTCTTT.

The genes are TRBV4-3 and TRBJ1-2, with 7 bases matching TRBD1. The CDR3 spans 14 residues. Germline CDR1 is LGHNA and CDR2 is YSLEER. V gave up 0 bases and J gave up 6 bases; unmatched junction bases: 4. This CDR3 is CASSQDLTGDGYTF. CDR3 DNA: TGCGCCAGCAGCCAAGATCTAACAGGGGATGGCTACACCTTC.

A word on this clonotype: This may come from a read error, since a much larger clone is one base off. The V and J genes are TRBV15 and TRBJ2-3; D may be TRBD2 (7 bases). V gave up 11 bases and J gave up 6 bases, with 24 bases separating them. This CDR3 region has 15 residues. Germline CDR1 and CDR2: LNHNV and YYDKDF (reference sequence). CDR3 in DNA: TGTGCCGCTGGGGGAGGGGGGCTATTCCCGGATACGCAGTATTTT. It translates to CAAGGGGLFPDTQYF.

The genes are TRBV27 and TRBJ1-5, with 7 nucleotides matching TRBD1. The CDR3 runs to 14 residues. V lost 8 bases, J lost 3 bases, and 7 bases stayed unmatched. Per the germline V gene, CDR1 is MNHEY and CDR2 is SMNVEV (reference sequence). Here the CDR3 reads CASGTDRFNQPQHF. The CDR3 coding sequence is TGTGCCAGCGGGACGGACAGGTTCAATCAGCCCCAGCATTTT.

This clonotype was seen repeatedly, ten times or more. The chain recombines TRBV6-5 with TRBJ1-1; 9 nucleotides agree with TRBD1. J was trimmed by 8 bases and V by 6 bases; bases with no gene match: 22. The germline V gene has CDR1 MNHEY and CDR2 SVGAGI. This CDR3 has 18 amino acids. The CDR3 loop is CASSRLLNSPGQGSEAFF. The CDR3 DNA reads as TGTGCCAGCAGCAGACTGCTAAATTCCCCGGGACAGGGTTCGGAAGCTTTCTTT.

There are a few counts of this clonotype. A much larger clone sits a single nucleotide away, making a read error possible. The gene calls are TRBV27 and TRBJ2-7; D may be TRBD1 (7 bases). In germline, CDR1 is MNHEY, CDR2 SMNVEV (reference sequence). Trimming stripped 5 bases from V and 7 bases from J, with 18 bases between. The CDR3 spans 14 residues. CDR3 protein: CASSPRGAGWEQYF. The CDR3 DNA reads TGTGCCAGCAGTCCCAGGGGGGCAGGTTGGGAGCAGTACTTC.